This T cell receptor beta chain was recovered during a study of shared T cell receptors in the human thymus. A few counts support this clone. Trimming at V came to 6 bases and at J to 2 bases, leaving 15 bases not matched to a gene. From germline, CDR1 is GTSNPN and CDR2 SVGIG (reference sequence). The CDR3 runs 18 residues. Clones were sequenced by immunoSEQ multiplex PCR, and TCRdb holds only the in-frame ones, with some missing. The table shows under 700,000 clones, with around 78% occurring only once. The same data also contributed to another study, on human thymus T cells. That work contributes: Healthy Finnish infants undergoing corrective surgery for congenital heart defects were used as donors. Thymus tissue was removed during corrective cardiac surgery. Thymic and blood repertoires appeared to show biased V and J gene usage. There were highly overlapping thymic repertoires among unrelated individuals, as related research reported.

The V and J genes are TRBV30 and TRBJ2-3, with 12 bases identical to TRBD2. Specimen: thymocytes. This sequence was found in a boy under three years old with a congenital heart defect. CDR3 in amino acids: CACGLAGSRAYHTDTQYF. CDR3 coding DNA: TGTGCCTGCGGACTAGCGGGATCACGAGCGTACCACACAGATACGCAGTATTTT. The full variable domain, completed using reference TRBV30 and TRBJ2-3, is SQTIHQWPATLVQPVGSPLSLECTVEGTSNPNLYWYRQAAGRGLQLLFYSVGIGQISSEVPQNLSASRPQDRQFILSSKKLLLSDSGFYLCACGLAGSRAYHTDTQYFGPGTRLTVL.